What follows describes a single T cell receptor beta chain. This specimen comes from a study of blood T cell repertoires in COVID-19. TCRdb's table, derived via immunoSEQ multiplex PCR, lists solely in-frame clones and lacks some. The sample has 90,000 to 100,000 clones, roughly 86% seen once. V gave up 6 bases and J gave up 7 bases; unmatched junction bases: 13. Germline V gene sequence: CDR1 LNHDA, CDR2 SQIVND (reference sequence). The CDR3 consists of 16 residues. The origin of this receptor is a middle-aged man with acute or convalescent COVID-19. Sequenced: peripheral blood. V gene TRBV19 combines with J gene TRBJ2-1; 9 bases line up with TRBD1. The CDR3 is CASRTAGHRGRNEQFF. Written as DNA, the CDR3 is TGTGCCAGTAGGACTGCCGGGCACAGGGGGCGTAATGAGCAGTTCTTC. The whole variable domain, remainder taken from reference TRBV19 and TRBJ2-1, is DGGITQSPKYLFRKEGQNVTLSCEQNLNHDAMYWYRQDPGQGLRLIYYSQIVNDFQKGDIAEGYSVSREKKESFPLTVTSAQKNPTAFYLCASRTAGHRGRNEQFFGPGTRLTVL.